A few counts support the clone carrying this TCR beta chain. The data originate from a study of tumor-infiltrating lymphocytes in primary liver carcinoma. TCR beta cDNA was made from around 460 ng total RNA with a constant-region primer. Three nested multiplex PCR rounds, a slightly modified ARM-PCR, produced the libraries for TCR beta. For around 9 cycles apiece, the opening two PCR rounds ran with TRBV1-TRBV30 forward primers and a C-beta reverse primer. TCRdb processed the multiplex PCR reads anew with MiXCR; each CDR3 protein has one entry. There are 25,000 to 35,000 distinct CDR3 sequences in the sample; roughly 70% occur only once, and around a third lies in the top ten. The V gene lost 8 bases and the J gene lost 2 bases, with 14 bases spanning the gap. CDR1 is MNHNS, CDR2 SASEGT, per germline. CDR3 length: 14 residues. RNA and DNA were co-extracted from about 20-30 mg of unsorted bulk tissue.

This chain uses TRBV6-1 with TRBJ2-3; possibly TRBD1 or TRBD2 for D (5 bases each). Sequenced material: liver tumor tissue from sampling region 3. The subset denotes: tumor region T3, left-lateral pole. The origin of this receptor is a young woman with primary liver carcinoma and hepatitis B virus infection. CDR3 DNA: TGTGCCAGCTGTCGGGACCAGCCCACAGATACGCAGTATTTT. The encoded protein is CASCRDQPTDTQYF.